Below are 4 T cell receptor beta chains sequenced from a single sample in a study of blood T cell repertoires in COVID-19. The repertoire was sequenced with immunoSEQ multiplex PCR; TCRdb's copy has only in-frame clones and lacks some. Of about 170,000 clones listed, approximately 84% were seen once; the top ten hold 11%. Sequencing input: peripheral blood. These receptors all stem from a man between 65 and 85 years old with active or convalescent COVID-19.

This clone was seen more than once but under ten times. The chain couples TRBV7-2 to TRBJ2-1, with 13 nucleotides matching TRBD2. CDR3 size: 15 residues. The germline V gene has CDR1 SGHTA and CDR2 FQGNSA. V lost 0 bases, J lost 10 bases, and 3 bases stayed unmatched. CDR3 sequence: CASSLATSGRIEQFF. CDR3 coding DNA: TGTGCCAGCAGCTTAGCGACTAGCGGGAGGATCGAGCAGTTCTTC.

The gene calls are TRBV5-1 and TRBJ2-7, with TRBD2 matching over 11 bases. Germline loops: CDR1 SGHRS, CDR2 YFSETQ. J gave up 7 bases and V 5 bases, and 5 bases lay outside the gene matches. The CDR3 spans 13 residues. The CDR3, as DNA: TGCGCCAGCAGTCTAGCGGGAGGTCGGGAGCAGTACTTC. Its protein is CASSLAGGREQYF.

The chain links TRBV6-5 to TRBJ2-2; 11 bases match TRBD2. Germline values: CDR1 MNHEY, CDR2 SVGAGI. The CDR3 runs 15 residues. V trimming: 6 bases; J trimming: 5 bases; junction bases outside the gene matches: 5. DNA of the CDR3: TGTGCCAGCAGGGTTTGGACTAGCGGGACCGGGGAGCTGTTTTTT. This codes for CASRVWTSGTGELFF.

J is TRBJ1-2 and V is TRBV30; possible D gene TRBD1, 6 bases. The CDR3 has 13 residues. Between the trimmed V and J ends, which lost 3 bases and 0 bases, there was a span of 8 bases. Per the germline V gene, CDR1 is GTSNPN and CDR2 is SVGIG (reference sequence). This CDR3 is CAWSRGANYGYTF. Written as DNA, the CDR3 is TGTGCCTGGAGCAGGGGTGCTAACTATGGCTACACCTTC.